This T cell receptor beta chain was profiled in a study of PD-L1 blockade in urothelial cancer. Study-wide context: Typically, measured as a median, blood samples had approximately 130,000 T cells.

Spiking of synthetic TCR analog templates was performed in each PCR. Only in-frame clones appear in the TCRdb table, and some are missing; sequencing was by immunoSEQ multiplex PCR. The sample lists around 45,000 clones, about four fifths seen once, with roughly 16% in the top ten. Details on this clone: No antigen is known for it.

Whole-study findings and limits: Clonality of blood TCR below the median before treatment predicted better survival.

Time point defined: peripheral blood 6 weeks after treatment start. The V gene end was trimmed by 6 bases and the J gene end by 10 bases; junction bases not matched to a gene: 15. The germline gives CDR1 LNHDA, CDR2 SQIVND (reference sequence). The CDR3 consists of 16 residues. The gene calls are TRBV19 and TRBJ1-6; 7 positions agree with TRBD1. The TCR was taken from a man aged 60 to 75 with urothelial cancer. The material was PBMCs, obtained around atezolizumab (anti-PD-L1) treatment. DNA of the CDR3: TGTGCCAGTAGCTCCGCACCGGGACAGCTAAGATCACCCCTCCACTTT. This translates into CASSSAPGQLRSPLHF. Combining the CDR3 with reference TRBV19 and TRBJ1-6 gives the whole variable domain DGGITQSPKYLFRKEGQNVTLSCEQNLNHDAMYWYRQDPGQGLRLIYYSQIVNDFQKGDIAEGYSVSREKKESFPLTVTSAQKNPTAFYLCASSSAPGQLRSPLHFGNGTRLTVT.